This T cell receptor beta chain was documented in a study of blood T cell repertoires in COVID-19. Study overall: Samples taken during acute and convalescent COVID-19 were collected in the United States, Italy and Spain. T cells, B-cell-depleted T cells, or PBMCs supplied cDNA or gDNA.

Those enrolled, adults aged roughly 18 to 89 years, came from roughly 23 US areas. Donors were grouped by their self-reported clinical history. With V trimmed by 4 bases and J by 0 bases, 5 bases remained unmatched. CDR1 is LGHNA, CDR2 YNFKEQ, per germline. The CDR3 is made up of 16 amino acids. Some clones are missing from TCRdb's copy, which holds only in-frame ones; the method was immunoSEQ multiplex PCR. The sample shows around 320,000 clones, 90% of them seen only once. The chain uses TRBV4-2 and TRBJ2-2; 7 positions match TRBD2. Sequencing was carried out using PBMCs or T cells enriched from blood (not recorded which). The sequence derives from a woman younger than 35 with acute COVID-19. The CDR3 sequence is CASSPRAGANTGELFF. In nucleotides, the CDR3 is TGTGCCAGCAGCCCCAGGGCGGGAGCGAACACCGGGGAGCTGTTTTTT.